The clone carrying this TCR beta chain was detected only a few times. As yet, its antigen is unknown. TCRdb processed the reads anew with MiXCR; each CDR3 protein has one entry. The sample includes some 700,000 distinct CDR3 sequences, around 31% seen only once; the top ten take roughly 18%. CDR1 is SGHTA and CDR2 is FQGNSA in the germline V gene. V shed 2 bases and J shed 0 bases, with 10 bases lying between them. The CDR3 totals 15 residues. The sample originates from a study of T cell repertoires in cytomegalovirus infection. This TCR was sampled from a human donor in good health (CMV status not recorded). Some clones in this sample may be carry-over from other donors' samples. The chain links TRBV7-2 to TRBJ2-5; D unresolved. This specimen was cultured PBMCs, taken from culture after CMV antigen stimulation. CDR3 in DNA: TGTGCCAGCAGCTTAAAGGCAGGAAACCAAGAGACCCAGTACTTC. Residues: CASSLKAGNQETQYF.